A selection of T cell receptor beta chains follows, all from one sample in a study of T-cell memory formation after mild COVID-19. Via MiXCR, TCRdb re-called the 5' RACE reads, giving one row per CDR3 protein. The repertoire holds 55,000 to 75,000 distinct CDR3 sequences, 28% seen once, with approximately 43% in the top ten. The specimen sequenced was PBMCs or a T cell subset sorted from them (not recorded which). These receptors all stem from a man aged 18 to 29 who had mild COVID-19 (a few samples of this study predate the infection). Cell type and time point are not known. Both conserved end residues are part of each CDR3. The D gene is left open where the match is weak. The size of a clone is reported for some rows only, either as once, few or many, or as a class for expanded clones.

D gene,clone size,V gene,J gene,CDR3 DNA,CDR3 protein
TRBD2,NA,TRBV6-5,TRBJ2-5,TGTGCCAGCTACGGCGGGGAGGGCCGCGAGACCCAGTACTTC,CASYGGEGRETQYF
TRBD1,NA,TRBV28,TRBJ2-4,TGTGCCAGCAGTCCGACAGGGGAGGAAAACATTCAGTACTTC,CASSPTGEENIQYF
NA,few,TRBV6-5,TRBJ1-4,TGTGCCAGCAGCCCCACCCCCACGGGTCTGGGTGAAAAACTGTTTTTT,CASSPTPTGLGEKLFF
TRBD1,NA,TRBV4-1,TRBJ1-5,TGCGCCAGCAGCCAAGTGGGAACAGGGGGAAATCAGCCCCAGCATTTT,CASSQVGTGGNQPQHF
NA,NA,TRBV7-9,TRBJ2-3,TGTGCCAGCAGCTTGGATACGCAGTATTTT,CASSLDTQYF
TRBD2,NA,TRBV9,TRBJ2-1,TGTGCCAGCAGTAGTGGGGGGGATGAGCAGTTCTTC,CASSSGGDEQFF
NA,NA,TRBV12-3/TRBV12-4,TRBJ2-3,TGTGCCAGCAGTTTGGGGGCGTCGGGGGATACGCAGTATTTT,CASSLGASGDTQYF
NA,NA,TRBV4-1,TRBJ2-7,TGCGCCAGCAGCCACCGATTCGGGATCTCCTACGAGCAGTACTTC,CASSHRFGISYEQYF
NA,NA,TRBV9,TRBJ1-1,TGTGCCAGCAGCGTAGGGGGAGCGAACACTGAAGCTTTCTTT,CASSVGGANTEAFF
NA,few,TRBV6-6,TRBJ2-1,TGTGCCAGCAGCTTCGGGACCTACAATGAGCAGTTCTTC,CASSFGTYNEQFF
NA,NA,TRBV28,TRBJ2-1,TGTGCCAGCAGTCCCCCGGACAATGAGCAGTTCTTC,CASSPPDNEQFF
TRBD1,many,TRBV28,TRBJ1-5,TGTGCCAGCAGTTCCTTGACAGGGGGAAAGCAGCCCCAGCATTTT,CASSSLTGGKQPQHF
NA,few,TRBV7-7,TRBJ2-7,TGTGCCAGCAGCTTAGGCCCACTAACCTACGAGCAGTACTTC,CASSLGPLTYEQYF
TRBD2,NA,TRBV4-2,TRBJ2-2,TGTGCCAGCAGCCGCTGGACTAGCGGGGGGGAGAACACCGGGGAGCTGTTTTTT,CASSRWTSGGENTGELFF
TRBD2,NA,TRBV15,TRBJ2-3,TGTGCCACCAAGAGTAGCGGGGGAGGCCGATATACGCAGTATTTT,CATKSSGGGRYTQYF
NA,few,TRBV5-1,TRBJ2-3,TGCGCCAGCAGCTGGTTCGGACAGCGTGCCTTCACAGATACGCAGTATTTT,CASSWFGQRAFTDTQYF
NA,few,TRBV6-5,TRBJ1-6,TGTGCCAGCAGTTACCAGGGAGTCCAATCACCCCTCCACTTT,CASSYQGVQSPLHF
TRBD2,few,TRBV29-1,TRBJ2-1,TGCAGCGACCTACCTGCTTCGACTAGCTCCAATGAGCAGTTCTTC,CSDLPASTSSNEQFF
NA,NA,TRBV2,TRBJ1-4,TGTGCCAGCAGGGAGGCATTTCTAGTCGTAAAACTGTTTTTT,CASREAFLVVKLFF
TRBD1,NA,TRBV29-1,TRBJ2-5,TGCAGCGGGGGGACAGGGGGGAGGTTGGAGACCCAGTACTTC,CSGGTGGRLETQYF
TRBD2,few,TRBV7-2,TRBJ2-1,TGTGCCAGCAGCTTCCCCCTAGCGGGGGGCGGGGATGAGCAGTTCTTC,CASSFPLAGGGDEQFF
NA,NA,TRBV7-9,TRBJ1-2,TGTGCCAGCAGCTTAGCTAGTTTCGGGGACTACACCTTC,CASSLASFGDYTF
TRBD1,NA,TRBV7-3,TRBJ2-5,TGTGCCAGCAGCCAACCTGACAGGGGGCCCGAAGACGAGACCCAGTACTTC,CASSQPDRGPEDETQYF
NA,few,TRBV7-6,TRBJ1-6,TGTGCCAGCAGCTTAGTAATTGAGGGTAGGGGGAATTCACCCCTCCACTTT,CASSLVIEGRGNSPLHF
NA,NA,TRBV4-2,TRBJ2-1,TGTGCCAGCAGCCAAGATATGGGGACTGAGCAGTTCTTC,CASSQDMGTEQFF
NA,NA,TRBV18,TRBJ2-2,TGTGCCAGCTCACCACCGGTGACCGGGGAGCTGTTTTTT,CASSPPVTGELFF
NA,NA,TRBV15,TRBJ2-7,TGTGCCACCAGCAGAGCCTCGAGCTCCTACGAGCAGTACTTC,CATSRASSSYEQYF
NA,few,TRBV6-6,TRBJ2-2,TGTGCCATACAGCTATTAAACACCGGGGAGCTGTTTTTT,CAIQLLNTGELFF
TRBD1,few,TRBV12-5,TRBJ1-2,TGTGCTAGTGGTTTGGGAGCAGGGGGCGGCTACACCTTC,CASGLGAGGGYTF
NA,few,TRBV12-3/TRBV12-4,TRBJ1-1,TGTGCCAGCAGTTTGCCCAGGGGAGGGTATAGATTCGCTGAAGCTTTCTTT,CASSLPRGGYRFAEAFF
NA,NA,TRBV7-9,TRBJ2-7,TGTGCCAGCAGCTTAGCTCAGGCAAGCTACGAGCAGTACTTC,CASSLAQASYEQYF
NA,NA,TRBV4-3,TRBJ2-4,TGCGCCAGCAGCCAAGGGTCCTTAGCCAAAAACATTCAGTACTTC,CASSQGSLAKNIQYF
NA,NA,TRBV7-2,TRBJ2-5,TGTGCCAGCAGTCCCCTACCCCTAACCTGGGCTAGAACCGAAACGAGGGAGACCCAGTACTTC,CASSPLPLTWARTETRETQYF
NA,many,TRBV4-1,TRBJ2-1,TGCGCCAGCAGCCAAGAGCGACGGGGAGTCGATGAGCAGTTCTTC,CASSQERRGVDEQFF
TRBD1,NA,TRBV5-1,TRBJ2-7,TGCGCCAGCAGCCGGACAGGGGGATCGGAGTACGAGCAGTACTTC,CASSRTGGSEYEQYF
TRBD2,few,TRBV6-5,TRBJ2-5,TGTGCCAGCAGTTACTCAACTAGCGGGGGGAACCAGTACTTC,CASSYSTSGGNQYF
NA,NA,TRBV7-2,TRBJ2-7,TGTGCCAGCACCAAACCCGGGACTGCAGTCGACGAGCAGTACTTC,CASTKPGTAVDEQYF
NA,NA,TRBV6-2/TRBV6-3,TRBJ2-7,TGTGCCAGCAGTTACGTCGACGAGCAGTACTTC,CASSYVDEQYF
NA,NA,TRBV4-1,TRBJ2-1,TGCGCCAGCAGCCCTACTGGACCCAGGGGAGATGAGCAGTTCTTC,CASSPTGPRGDEQFF
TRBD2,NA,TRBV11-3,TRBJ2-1,TGTGCCAGCAGCTTCTCTAGCGGGCCCTACAATGAGCAGTTCTTC,CASSFSSGPYNEQFF
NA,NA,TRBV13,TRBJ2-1,TGTGCCAGCAGCTCTCGGGTCAACAATGAGCAGTTCTTC,CASSSRVNNEQFF
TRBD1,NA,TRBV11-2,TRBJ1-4,TGTGCCAGCAGCTTGGGGACAGCAAATGAAAAACTGTTTTTT,CASSLGTANEKLFF
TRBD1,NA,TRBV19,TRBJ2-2,TGTGCCAGTACCCCGGGACAGGCGAACACCGGGGAGCTGTTTTTT,CASTPGQANTGELFF
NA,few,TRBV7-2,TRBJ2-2,TGTGCCAGCAGCTTGGGACAGAACACCGGGGAGCTGTTTTTT,CASSLGQNTGELFF
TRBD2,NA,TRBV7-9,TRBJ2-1,TGTGCCAGCAGCTTATGGCTAGCGGGGTTCTACAATGAGCAGTTCTTC,CASSLWLAGFYNEQFF
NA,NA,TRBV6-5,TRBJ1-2,TGTGCCAGCAGTTACAAGCAATCCTACTCTGGCTACACCTTC,CASSYKQSYSGYTF
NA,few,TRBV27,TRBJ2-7,TGTGCCAGCAGTTTATCGTTGGTAAACTCCTACGAGCAGTACTTC,CASSLSLVNSYEQYF
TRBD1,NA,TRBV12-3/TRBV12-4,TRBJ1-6,TGTGCCAGCAGTCCCTCATTCTTAGACAGGGGGAATTCACCCCTCCACTTT,CASSPSFLDRGNSPLHF
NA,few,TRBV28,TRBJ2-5,TGTGCCAGCAGTGAAGGCGGGACCCAGTACTTC,CASSEGGTQYF
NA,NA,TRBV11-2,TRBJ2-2,TGTGCCAGCAGCTTAGATCTTTGGGGGCTGCGTCCGAACACCGGGGAGCTGTTTTTT,CASSLDLWGLRPNTGELFF
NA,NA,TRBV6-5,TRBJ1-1,TGTGCCAGCAGTTACCGGGTGAACACTGAAGCTTTCTTT,CASSYRVNTEAFF
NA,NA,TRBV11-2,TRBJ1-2,TGTGCCAGCAGCCCTAGGGCTTCGGGGAACTATGGCTACACCTTC,CASSPRASGNYGYTF
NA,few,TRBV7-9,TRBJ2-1,TGTGCCAGCAGCCATCGGGATGTCGGGAACAATGAGCAGTTCTTC,CASSHRDVGNNEQFF
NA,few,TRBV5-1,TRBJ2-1,TGCGCCAGCAGCTTGGGCGGAATTGAGCAGTTCTTC,CASSLGGIEQFF
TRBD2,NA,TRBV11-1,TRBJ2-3,TGTGCCAGCAGCTCGGGACTAGCGAGCACAGATACGCAGTATTTT,CASSSGLASTDTQYF
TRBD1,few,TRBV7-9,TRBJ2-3,TGTGCCAGCAGCTTAGCGGGAACAGGGGCGGATACGCAGTATTTT,CASSLAGTGADTQYF
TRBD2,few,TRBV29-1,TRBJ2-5,TGCAGCGCAGTGCTAGCGGGGGGCCAAGAGACCCAGTACTTC,CSAVLAGGQETQYF
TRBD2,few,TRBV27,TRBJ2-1,TGTGCCAGCAGTTCCACCGGGGGGGGCAATGAGCAGTTCTTC,CASSSTGGGNEQFF
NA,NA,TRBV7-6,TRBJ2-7,TGTGCCAGCAGCTTAACCAGGGAGTACGAGCAGTACTTC,CASSLTREYEQYF